Included here is one T cell receptor beta chain sequence, with context. These data come from a study of patients and donors after allogeneic stem cell transplantation. In TCRdb, the RT-PCR reads were re-called with MiXCR into one record per CDR3 protein. The table includes about 200,000 distinct CDR3 sequences, around 41% detected once. The CDR3 has 11 amino acids. CDR1 and CDR2 from the germline V gene are SQVTM and ANQGSEA. Trimming took 7 bases from V and 1 from J, leaving 8 bases between them. The sample was blood, either unsorted or a sorted T cell fraction (not recorded which). The chain joins TRBV29-1 to TRBJ2-7; weak D call: TRBD1 (5 bases). The origin of this receptor is a human donor who was either an allogeneic HSCT recipient or a stem cell or donor lymphocyte infusion donor (not recorded which). It is not recorded whose cells these are; they may come from a transplant donor. In DNA form, the CDR3 reads TGCAGCGCCCGACAGTCCTACGAGCAGTACTTC. It specifies CSARQSYEQYF.